The 27 T cell receptor beta chains in this list originate from one sample, sequenced in a study of radiotherapy plus CTLA-4 blockade in lung cancer. Sequenced by immunoSEQ multiplex PCR; TCRdb stores in-frame clones only, minus some. The sample shows around 45,000 clones, roughly four fifths of them seen only once. The specimen was peripheral blood, collected from a patient treated with radiotherapy plus ipilimumab. The receptors were gathered from a human donor with non-small cell lung cancer who had a complete response to radiotherapy plus ipilimumab.

The chain is built from TRBV5-8 and TRBJ1-5; D is perhaps TRBD1 (6 bases). Trimming shortened V by 3 bases and J by 3 bases, and 19 bases separated the two germline ends. The CDR3 has 17 amino acids. Germline CDR1 SGHTS, CDR2 YDEGEE. The CDR3: CASSSSNYRVSNQPQHF. The CDR3 DNA is TGTGCCAGCAGCTCCTCGAATTACAGGGTATCCAATCAGCCCCAGCATTTT.

This chain joins TRBV4-1 and TRBJ1-1; TRBD1 matches at 8 bases. This CDR3 has 16 amino acids. The junction had 9 bases not matched to a gene; V was cut back by 4 bases and J by 2 bases. Germline CDR1 MGHRA, CDR2 YSYEKL. The CDR3 is CASSLEGQAINTEAFF. Here the CDR3 DNA reads TGCGCCAGCAGCCTTGAGGGACAGGCAATAAACACTGAAGCTTTCTTT.

CDR3: CASSLKFRQGPEAFF. In DNA form, the CDR3 reads TGTGCCAGCAGTTTAAAATTCCGGCAGGGGCCTGAAGCTTTCTTT. The V call is TRBV28, the J call TRBJ1-1; D perhaps matches TRBD1 (6 bases). This CDR3 contains 15 residues. The germline CDR1 and CDR2 sequences are MDHEN and SYDVKM. The V end lost 2 bases, the J end lost 6 bases, and 16 bases lay between the germline ends.

This clone was seen a handful of times. The V and J genes are TRBV5-1 and TRBJ1-5; TRBD1 aligns across 8 bases. Trimming cost V 4 bases and J 3 bases; bases outside gene matches: 6. Germline V gives CDR1 SGHRS, CDR2 YFSETQ. This CDR3 contains 15 residues. The CDR3 protein is CASSPWTGINQPQHF. In nucleotides, the CDR3 is TGCGCCAGCAGCCCCTGGACAGGGATCAATCAGCCCCAGCATTTT.

V is TRBV30 and J is TRBJ2-6; D is uncertain. This CDR3 contains 12 residues. The V gene lost 6 bases and the J gene lost 1 base, with 4 bases spanning the gap. The germline CDR1 and CDR2 sequences are GTSNPN and SVGIG (reference sequence). The CDR3 loop is CACSSGANVLTF. The CDR3 region has the DNA TGTGCCTGTTCTTCTGGGGCCAACGTCCTGACTTTC.

This chain connects TRBV30 to TRBJ1-3; 10 bases fit TRBD1. Trimming took 4 bases from V and 0 from J; bases not matched to a gene: 12. This CDR3 has 18 residues. Germline CDR1 reads GTSNPN; CDR2 reads SVGIG (reference sequence). The CDR3 DNA reads TGTGCCTGGACTCTTTCGAGGGACAGGGGACACTCTGGAAACACCATATATTTT. Its protein is CAWTLSRDRGHSGNTIYF.

This chain uses TRBV29-1 with TRBJ1-1, with D tentatively TRBD1 (6 bases). The ends were cut back, 3 bases at V and 2 bases at J, with 13 bases in the middle. CDR3 size: 14 residues. Germline CDR1 SQVTM, CDR2 ANQGSEA. The CDR3 DNA sequence: TGCAGCGTTGACCGCGGACAGATAAACACTGAAGCTTTCTTT. Translating gives CSVDRGQINTEAFF.

V gene TRBV10-3 combines with J gene TRBJ1-6; D ambiguous. There are 15 residues in the CDR3. Per germline, CDR1 ENHRY and CDR2 SYGVKD. The V end lost 1 base, the J end lost 6 bases, and 10 bases lay between the germline ends. CDR3 nucleotide sequence: TGTGCCATCAGTGAGTTGGAGGAGGGTAATTCACCCCTCCACTTT. Residues: CAISELEEGNSPLHF.

This chain links TRBV18 with TRBJ2-7, with TRBD1 as a possible D gene (6 bases). CDR1 is KGHSH and CDR2 is LQKENI in the germline V gene. The CDR3 runs 14 residues. Trimming pared 1 base from V and 2 bases from J, leaving 9 bases between. The DNA of the CDR3 is TGTGCCAGCTCACCACTAGGGGGTCCCTACGAGCAGTACTTC. Translated: CASSPLGGPYEQYF.

This rearrangement joins TRBV5-5 to TRBJ1-2; no definite D call. CDR1 is SGHKS, CDR2 YYEKEE, per germline (reference sequence). CDR3 length equals 14 residues. Trimming cost V 0 bases and J 2 bases, with 8 bases left between them. In DNA form, the CDR3 reads TGTGCCAGCAGCTTGGATCCGGGGAACTATGGCTACACCTTC. It yields the protein CASSLDPGNYGYTF.

This chain uses TRBV30 with TRBJ2-5; 8 positions agree with TRBD1. The DNA end favors TRBJ2-7, so the J call may be wrong. This CDR3 contains 15 residues. In germline, CDR1 is GTSNPN, CDR2 SVGIG (reference sequence). This CDR3 reads CAWSLSWTGKYEQYF. As DNA, the CDR3 is TGTGCCTGGAGTTTATCATGGACAGGGAAATACGAGCAGTACTTC.

The chain is built from TRBV2 and TRBJ1-1; weak D call: TRBD1 (5 bases). CDR3 length equals 16 residues. Trimming left V 2 bases short and J 5 bases short, with 18 bases between. Germline V lookup: CDR1 SNHLY, CDR2 FYNNEI. DNA for the CDR3: TGTGCCAGCAGTGAACCTGTTGGGGCCTTAGGGACTGAAGCTTTCTTT. It codes for CASSEPVGALGTEAFF.

The chain carries TRBV15 and TRBJ1-1; a weak D match, TRBD1 (6 bases). This CDR3 is built from 14 residues. Germline CDR1 LNHNV, CDR2 YYDKDF (reference sequence). V was pared by 0 bases and J by 6 bases, with 11 bases between. Here the CDR3 reads CATSREGARAEAFF. The CDR3 coding sequence is TGTGCCACCAGCAGAGAGGGGGCGAGGGCTGAAGCTTTCTTT. Looking up the rest from reference TRBV15 and TRBJ1-1 gives the full variable domain: DAMVIQNPRYQVTQFGKPVTLSCSQTLNHNVMYWYQQKSSQAPKLLFHYYDKDFNNEADTPDNFQSRRPNTSFCFLDIRSPGLGDTAMYLCATSREGARAEAFFGQGTRLTVV.

The CDR3: CASSPVSRGGAEQYF. Here the CDR3 DNA reads TGTGCCAGCTCACCAGTTTCGAGGGGGGGCGCCGAGCAGTACTTC. This chain links TRBV18 with TRBJ2-7; D perhaps matches TRBD2 (7 bases). The CDR3 runs 15 residues. Germline V CDR1 and CDR2: KGHSH, LQKENI. The germline V and J ends were trimmed by 2 bases and 6 bases, with 17 bases remaining between them.

This chain connects TRBV7-2 to TRBJ1-2, with 7 bases fitting TRBD1. This CDR3 contains 14 residues. Germline CDR1 and CDR2: SGHTA and FQGNSA. V lost 1 base and J lost 8; bases outside the gene matches: 7. The CDR3 DNA is TGTGCCAGCAGCTTAGTCCGGACAGGCGAGGGCTACACCTTC. Amino acids: CASSLVRTGEGYTF.

This sequence joins TRBV18 and TRBJ2-2; possibly TRBD2 for D (5 bases). The V gene's germline CDR1 is KGHSH and CDR2 LQKENI. V lost 1 base, J lost 0 bases, and 15 bases lay in between. The CDR3 length is 18 residues. The CDR3 sequence is CASSPLVPTGANTGELFF. The CDR3, as DNA: TGTGCCAGCTCACCACTAGTCCCCACCGGGGCGAACACCGGGGAGCTGTTTTTT.

The chain employs TRBV7-9 and TRBJ1-4; tentatively, D is TRBD1 (5 bases). V dropped 5 bases and J dropped 2 bases, with 12 bases sitting between them. CDR1 is SEHNR and CDR2 is FQNEAQ in the germline V gene (reference sequence). This CDR3 is built from 15 residues. CDR3 loop: CASSTLRGTNEKLFF. Written as DNA, the CDR3 is TGTGCCAGCAGCACCCTCCGGGGGACTAATGAAAAACTGTTTTTT. Full variable domain (missing parts from reference TRBV7-9 and TRBJ1-4): DTGVSQNPRHKITKRGQNVTFRCDPISEHNRLYWYRQTLGQGPEFLTYFQNEAQLEKSRLLSDRFSAERPKGSFSTLEIQRTEQGDSAMYLCASSTLRGTNEKLFFGSGTQLSVL.

J is TRBJ2-5 and V is TRBV9, with 9 bases identical to TRBD2. Germline V gives CDR1 SGDLS, CDR2 YYNGEE. V shed 0 bases, J shed 4 bases, and the junction held 7 bases outside the gene matches. CDR3 length equals 16 residues. In DNA form, the CDR3 reads TGTGCCAGCAGCGTAGGGGGCGGGGGGGCTGGAGAGACCCAGTACTTC. Translated, it gives CASSVGGGGAGETQYF. The full variable domain, its missing parts supplied by reference TRBV9 and TRBJ2-5, is DSGVTQTPKHLITATGQRVTLRCSPRSGDLSVYWYQQSLDQGLQFLIQYYNGEERAKGNILERFSAQQFPDLHSELNLSSLELGDSALYFCASSVGGGGAGETQYFGPGTRLLVL.

The V gene is TRBV6-1, the J gene TRBJ2-3; tentatively, D is TRBD1 (5 bases). V lost 0 bases to trimming and J lost 13 bases, with 14 bases between them. Germline V CDR1 and CDR2: MNHNS, SASEGT. The CDR3 spans 13 residues. CDR3 in DNA: TGTGCCAGCAGTGAAGCGACGGCCTGGGGCAAGTATTTT. The encoded protein is CASSEATAWGKYF.

The chain couples TRBV6-1 to TRBJ2-3; possibly TRBD1 for D (5 bases). Germline V gene data show CDR1 as MNHNS and CDR2 as SASEGT. V lost 1 base to trimming and J lost 4 bases, with 15 bases between them. This CDR3 has 16 residues. CDR3 protein: CASSEVPPGFPDTQYF. Written as DNA, the CDR3 is TGTGCCAGCAGTGAAGTCCCGCCAGGGTTTCCAGATACGCAGTATTTT.

This chain connects TRBV5-1 to TRBJ2-3; 10 bases are shared with TRBD2. Germline V gene data show CDR1 as SGHRS and CDR2 as YFSETQ. CDR3 length equals 16 residues. V shed 5 bases and J 4 bases; nucleotides not matched to a gene: 10. The CDR3 protein is CASRTSAGGPADTQYF. The CDR3 DNA reads as TGCGCCAGCAGAACGTCAGCGGGAGGGCCCGCAGATACGCAGTATTTT.

The CDR3: CATSRGAILRDRGYEQYF. The CDR3, as DNA: TGTGCCACCAGCAGAGGTGCCATTCTCCGGGACAGGGGCTACGAGCAGTACTTC. The chain joins TRBV15 to TRBJ2-7; 10 bases align to TRBD1. J lost 3 bases, V lost 1 base, and 12 bases had no gene match. The CDR3 is 18 residues long. Germline lookup yields CDR1 LNHNV and CDR2 YYDKDF (reference sequence).

V is TRBV5-6 and J is TRBJ1-4; D ambiguous. The CDR3 totals 15 residues. With 1 base removed from V and 0 bases from J, the gap between germline ends came to 7 bases. The germline V gene encodes CDR1 SGHDT and CDR2 YYEEEE. CDR3 loop: CASSLTGATNEKLFF. The CDR3 nucleotides are TGTGCCAGCAGCTTGACCGGTGCAACTAATGAAAAACTGTTTTTT.

This clone was seen more than once but under ten times. The chain links TRBV7-9 to TRBJ1-2; D is undetermined. V was shortened by 1 base and J by 8 bases, with 8 bases between the two germline ends. Looked up from germline, CDR1 is SEHNR and CDR2 is FQNEAQ (reference sequence). CDR3 length: 12 residues. CDR3 loop: CASSLELGGYTF. The CDR3, as DNA: TGTGCCAGCAGCTTAGAGCTAGGCGGCTACACCTTC.

The chain links TRBV6-4 to TRBJ2-3, with D possibly being TRBD1 (6 bases). With 5 bases removed from V and 4 bases from J, the gap between germline ends came to 10 bases. This CDR3 comprises 13 residues. Germline V gives CDR1 MRHNA, CDR2 SNTAGT. The CDR3 loop is CASSRTVADTQYF. The CDR3 DNA sequence: TGTGCCAGCAGTCGGACAGTTGCAGATACGCAGTATTTT.

This clone was seen a handful of times. This chain links TRBV30 with TRBJ1-2, with 8 bases fitting TRBD1. Per germline, CDR1 GTSNPN and CDR2 SVGIG (reference sequence). The V gene end was trimmed by 7 bases and the J gene end by 4 bases; junction bases not matched to a gene: 8. CDR3 length: 13 amino acids. The CDR3, as DNA: TGTGCCTTAGAAGGACAGGGAGGCTATGGCTACACCTTC. It encodes CALEGQGGYGYTF.

V gene TRBV25-1 combines with J gene TRBJ1-1, with 7 bases that match TRBD1. Looked up from germline, CDR1 is MGHDK and CDR2 is SYGVNS. V dropped 2 bases and J dropped 9; count of bases not matched to a gene: 9. The CDR3 sequence is 14 residues long. Written as DNA, the CDR3 is TGTGCCAGCAGTGAAACAGGGCTTAGGGGGCAAGCTTTCTTT. Amino acid sequence: CASSETGLRGQAFF. The complete variable domain, with remaining parts taken from reference TRBV25-1 and TRBJ1-1, reads EADIYQTPRYLVIGTGKKITLECSQTMGHDKMYWYQQDPGMELHLIHYSYGVNSTEKGDLSSESTVSRIRTEHFPLTLESARPSHTSQYLCASSETGLRGQAFFGQGTRLTVV.